A single T cell receptor (beta chain) is shown here with its context. Antigen unknown. An end of the junction does not agree with germline; a read error may underlie this. The V gene's germline CDR1 is KGHSY and CDR2 FQNENV. The CDR3 runs 16 residues. An expansion of CD8+CD57+ cells by flow cytometry had been shown in patients chosen for sequencing. This specimen belongs to a study of CD8+CD57+ T cells in acquired aplastic anemia. Study background: The sorted CD4+ and CD8+ cells yielded an average around 3.2 ug of DNA.

Profiles of TCR beta VDJ and CDR3 were generated from a genomic DNA template. TCRdb passed the reads through MiXCR, listing each CDR3 protein once. This sample carries fewer than 300,000 distinct CDR3 sequences, 65% to 90% of them seen once, and the ten largest clones take 40% to 50%. Study-level points and caveats: Shared by patients and controls, fewer than 30 CD8+ CDR3s were abundant in patients. Patients showed no significant difference from controls in CD8+ Simpson's diversity.

Sequences were obtained from sorted CD4+, CD8+, or CD8+CD57+ T cells (not recorded which) from PBMCs. The TCR was taken from a human donor with aplastic anemia. The chain couples TRBV16 to TRBJ2-3; D perhaps matches TRBD1 (5 bases). The CDR3 sequence is CASSQRLGVGPNAQFF. In DNA form, the CDR3 reads TGTGCCAGCAGCCAGAGATTAGGGGTCGGGCCCAATGCGCAGTTTTTC.